These 23 T cell receptor beta chains originate from one sample sequenced in a study of blood T cells in healthy people across ages. With a J-beta primer mix and a sample-barcoded 5' primer, a second PCR ran 7 to 11 cycles. MiXCR, run by TCRdb on the 5' RACE reads, gives a single entry per CDR3 protein. This sample has hundreds of thousands of distinct CDR3 sequences; roughly 25% occur once, and the top ten carry 9% to 9.5%. These data also featured in a second study, about T cells of mothers and their children.

Material: blood. All receptors derive from a boy younger than 18 in good health.

The J gene is TRBJ2-1, the V gene TRBV29-1, with 8 bases that match TRBD1. Trimming took 8 bases from V and 4 from J; bases not matched to a gene: 10. Germline loops: CDR1 SQVTM, CDR2 ANQGSEA. The length of the CDR3 is 14 residues. The CDR3 loop reads CSTPRGQGYNEQFF. The CDR3 region has the DNA TGCAGCACCCCCCGAGGACAGGGATACAATGAGCAGTTCTTC.

This clonotype occurred a few times. The chain employs TRBV2 and TRBJ1-6, with 10 bases lining up with TRBD1. The CDR3 has 14 amino acids. Germline V gives CDR1 SNHLY, CDR2 FYNNEI. V lost 6 bases and J lost 10; bases outside the gene matches: 6. As DNA, the CDR3 is TGTGCCAGCAGGGACGGGACAGGGGACTCACCCCTCCACTTT. This codes for CASRDGTGDSPLHF.

The chain has TRBV6-2 or TRBV6-3 and TRBJ2-7, with D perhaps assigned TRBD1 or TRBD2 (5 bases each). The V and J ends lost 2 bases and 2 bases respectively, with 13 bases between them. The CDR3 is 15 residues long. Germline values: CDR1 MNHEY, CDR2 SVGEGT. The CDR3 DNA is TGTGCCAGCAGTTACCAAGCGAGGGGCCCCTACGAGCAGTACTTC. Translating gives CASSYQARGPYEQYF.

V is TRBV29-1 and J is TRBJ2-7, with no clear D. The CDR3 is made up of 12 amino acids. Germline CDR1 reads SQVTM; CDR2 reads ANQGSEA. V was shortened by 5 bases and J by 0 bases, with 8 bases between the two germline ends. The CDR3 spells CSVRGVSYEQYF. The CDR3 DNA reads as TGCAGCGTTCGAGGAGTCTCCTACGAGCAGTACTTC.

The chain carries TRBV7-9 and TRBJ2-5, with 10 bases aligning to TRBD2. This CDR3 comprises 15 residues. Trimming cost V 4 bases and J 4 bases; bases outside gene matches: 6. CDR1 is SEHNR, CDR2 FQNEAQ, per germline (reference sequence). This CDR3 is CASSSSGGLLETQYF. DNA of the CDR3: TGTGCCAGCAGCTCTAGCGGGGGCCTCCTAGAGACCCAGTACTTC.

The V gene is TRBV5-4, the J gene TRBJ2-1; 8 bases match TRBD2. V lost 3 bases to trimming and J lost 2 bases; unmatched junction nucleotides: 4. The germline CDR1 and CDR2 sequences are SGHNT and YYREEE (reference sequence). The CDR3 spans 15 residues. CDR3 DNA sequence: TGTGCCAGCAGCTCAAAGACTAGCGCCTACAATGAGCAGTTCTTC. Protein: CASSSKTSAYNEQFF.

The chain employs TRBV21-1 and TRBJ2-5; the table's TRBD2 call for D was not verified on the DNA. The DNA end is a closer match to TRBJ2-1, so the J assignment may be wrong. TRBV21-1 is a pseudogene segment. The CDR3 extends over 18 amino acids. CDR3 nucleotide sequence: TGTGCCAGCAGCAAGCCGTCCGGGACTCAAAACGATTACAATGAGCAGTTCTTC. It codes for CASSKPSGTQNDYNEQFF.

This clonotype was found a few times. This sequence joins TRBV7-3 and TRBJ1-1; maybe TRBD1 (6 bases). V lost 1 base and J lost 0, with 12 bases in between. CDR1 is SGHTA and CDR2 is FQGTGA in the germline V gene. The CDR3 extends over 16 amino acids. The CDR3 nucleotides read TGTGCCAGCAGCTTAATGGGGGGGGACATGAACACTGAAGCTTTCTTT. Its translation: CASSLMGGDMNTEAFF.

The V and J genes are TRBV7-9 and TRBJ2-5; 7 bases are shared with TRBD1. With the DNA end fitting TRBJ2-1 better, the J assignment may be wrong. CDR1 and CDR2 from the germline V gene are SEHNR and FQNEAQ (reference sequence). The CDR3 has 17 amino acids. CDR3 DNA sequence: TGTGCCAGCAGCCAAGGGCTGGGACAGCCATGGGACAATGAGCAGTTCTTC. Translated, it gives CASSQGLGQPWDNEQFF.

This clonotype was recorded a few times. This sequence joins TRBV6-2 or TRBV6-3 and TRBJ2-5; no reliable D call. The CDR3 consists of 14 residues. V was cut by 2 bases and J by 0 bases, with 7 bases left in between. Germline-derived CDR1 and CDR2 are MNHEY and SVGEGT. The CDR3 region has the DNA TGTGCCAGCAGTTACGGGGATTACCAAGAGACCCAGTACTTC. It codes for CASSYGDYQETQYF.

The chain has TRBV5-1 and TRBJ1-2; D call uncertain. The CDR3 is 16 amino acids. Germline V gene sequence: CDR1 SGHRS, CDR2 YFSETQ. V shed 4 bases and J shed 4 bases, with 20 bases lying between them. CDR3 in amino acids: CASSALPTGGSYGYTF. In DNA, the CDR3 is TGCGCCAGCAGCGCCCTACCCACGGGCGGGAGCTATGGCTACACCTTC. Using reference TRBV5-1 and TRBJ1-2 for the parts outside the CDR3, the full variable domain is KAGVTQTPRYLIKTRGQQVTLSCSPISGHRSVSWYQQTPGQGLQFLFEYFSETQRNKGNFPGRFSGRQFSNSRSEMNVSTLELGDSALYLCASSALPTGGSYGYTFGSGTRLTVV.

V is TRBV28 and J is TRBJ1-4; D may be TRBD1 (5 bases). V lost 1 base to trimming and J lost 8 bases, with 14 bases between them. CDR3 length: 15 residues. Germline CDR1 reads MDHEN; CDR2 reads SYDVKM. The CDR3 loop reads CASSLFKGGVEKLFF. CDR3 sequence (DNA): TGTGCCAGCAGTTTATTTAAAGGAGGGGTCGAAAAACTGTTTTTT.

This clonotype was counted between two and nine times. This chain joins TRBV28 and TRBJ2-5, with D perhaps TRBD2 (6 bases). Trimming shortened V by 1 base and J by 1 base, and 13 bases separated the two germline ends. Germline CDR1 is MDHEN and CDR2 is SYDVKM. The length of the CDR3 is 16 residues. Written as DNA, the CDR3 is TGTGCCAGCAGTTTATCTGTCGCGGGACCCCAAGAGACCCAGTACTTC. Translated: CASSLSVAGPQETQYF.

This chain links TRBV28 with TRBJ2-5; 11 bases line up with TRBD2. V shed 4 bases and J 3 bases; nucleotides not matched to a gene: 7. Germline lookup yields CDR1 MDHEN and CDR2 SYDVKM. The CDR3 consists of 16 residues. CDR3 protein: CASSYSLAGGEETQYF. The CDR3 region has the DNA TGTGCCAGCAGTTATTCTCTAGCGGGAGGTGAAGAGACCCAGTACTTC.

This chain uses TRBV28 with TRBJ2-7; D is undetermined. CDR1 is MDHEN and CDR2 is SYDVKM in the germline V gene. With 10 bases removed from V and 2 bases from J, the gap between germline ends came to 12 bases. The length of the CDR3 is 12 residues. CDR3 sequence reads: CATRPTAYEQYF. Here the CDR3 DNA reads TGTGCCACAAGACCGACGGCCTACGAGCAGTACTTC.

CDR3 in amino acids: CASSQDDPGADTQYF. Here the CDR3 DNA reads TGCGCCAGCAGCCAAGATGATCCGGGAGCAGATACGCAGTATTTT. J is TRBJ2-3 and V is TRBV4-3; maybe TRBD2 (6 bases). CDR1 is LGHNA, CDR2 YSLEER, per germline. The CDR3 runs to 15 residues. V dropped 0 bases and J dropped 4 bases, with 11 bases sitting between them.

The chain combines TRBV2 with TRBJ1-5; D remains unclear. This CDR3 contains 14 residues. Germline V CDR1 and CDR2: SNHLY, FYNNEI. V lost 3 bases to trimming and J lost 5 bases, with 11 bases between them. The CDR3 DNA sequence: TGTGCCAGCAGTGAGGTTTCGGATTATCAGCCCCAGCATTTT. It codes for CASSEVSDYQPQHF.

This clonotype was seen a handful of times. A much larger clone differs by one base, so this may be a read error. The gene calls are TRBV7-6 and TRBJ2-5; no definite D call. The germline V gene has CDR1 SGHVS and CDR2 FNYEAQ. This CDR3 comprises 16 residues. The CDR3 is CTSSLFSRVEAETQYF. The CDR3 nucleotides are TGTACCAGCAGCTTATTCTCCCGTGTCGAGGCGGAGACCCAGTACTTC. The whole variable domain, remainder taken from reference TRBV7-6 and TRBJ2-5, is GAGVSQSPRYKVTKRGQDVALRCDPISGHVSLYWYRQALGQGPEFLTYFNYEAQQDKSGLPNDRFSAERPEGSISTLTIQRTEQRDSAMYRCTSSLFSRVEAETQYFGPGTRLLVL.

The rearrangement uses TRBV12-3 or TRBV12-4 and TRBJ2-1; 9 bases line up with TRBD1. The CDR3 is 15 amino acids. The V and J ends lost 6 bases and 6 bases, in that order; junction bases with no gene match: 9. The CDR3: CASSGGGQGLNEQFF. The CDR3 nucleotides are TGTGCCAGCAGCGGAGGGGGACAGGGTCTCAATGAGCAGTTCTTC.

This clonotype was seen a few times. J is TRBJ2-5 and V is TRBV14; TRBD1 or TRBD2 may be the D gene (5 bases each). V lost 5 bases to trimming and J lost 7 bases, with 23 bases between them. CDR1 is SGHDN and CDR2 is FVKESK in the germline V gene. There are 16 residues in the CDR3. CDR3 nucleotide sequence: TGTGCCAGCAGCGGGAAAGCCTGGGGGTCCGGAGGGACCCAGTACTTC. Translating it yields CASSGKAWGSGGTQYF. Full variable domain (outside the CDR3, taken from reference TRBV14 and TRBJ2-5): EAGVTQFPSHSVIEKGQTVTLRCDPISGHDNLYWYRRVMGKEIKFLLHFVKESKQDESGMPNNRFLAERTGGTYSTLKVQPAELEDSGVYFCASSGKAWGSGGTQYFGPGTRLLVL.

The chain has TRBV5-6 and TRBJ1-2; D remains unclear. The CDR3 covers 15 residues. Germline loops: CDR1 SGHDT, CDR2 YYEEEE. V shed 0 bases and J shed 2 bases, with 11 bases lying between them. DNA for the CDR3: TGTGCCAGCAGCTTGGGCAGCATGGTAAACTATGGCTACACCTTC. Protein: CASSLGSMVNYGYTF.

The rearrangement links TRBV10-3 to TRBJ2-5; 10 bases line up with TRBD1. The J call may be mistaken, given a closer DNA end match to TRBJ2-7. CDR1 and CDR2 (germline): ENHRY, SYGVKD. This CDR3 is 13 amino acids long. In nucleotides, the CDR3 is TGTGCCACCCATACCGGGACAGGGGACGAGCAGTACTTC. This codes for CATHTGTGDEQYF.

This clonotype was observed a few times. In nucleotides, the CDR3 is TGTGCCAGCAGCTCCCACAGGGTTTGGGCGCAGTATTTT. It encodes CASSSHRVWAQYF. V usage is TRBV11-3 and J usage is TRBJ2-3; maybe TRBD1 (6 bases). The length of the CDR3 is 13 residues. Germline V gene data show CDR1 as SGHNT and CDR2 as YENEEA. V lost 4 bases and J lost 10, with 15 bases in between. Filled out from reference TRBV11-3 and TRBJ2-3, the complete variable domain reads EAGVVQSPRYKIIEKKQPVAFWCNPISGHNTLYWYLQNLGQGPELLIRYENEEAVDDSQLPKDRFSAERLKGVDSTLKIQPAELGDSAVYLCASSSHRVWAQYFGPGTRLTVL.